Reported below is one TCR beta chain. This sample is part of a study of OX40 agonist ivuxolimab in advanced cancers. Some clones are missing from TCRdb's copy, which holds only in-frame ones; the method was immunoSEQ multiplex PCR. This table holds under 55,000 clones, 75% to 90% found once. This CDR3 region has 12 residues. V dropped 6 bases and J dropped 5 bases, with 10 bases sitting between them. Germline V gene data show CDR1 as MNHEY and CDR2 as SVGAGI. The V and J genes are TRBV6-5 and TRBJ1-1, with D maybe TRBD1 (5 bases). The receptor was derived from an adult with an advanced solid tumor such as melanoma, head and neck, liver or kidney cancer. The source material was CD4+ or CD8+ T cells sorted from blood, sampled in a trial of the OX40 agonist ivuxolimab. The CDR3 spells CASRPGLTEAFF. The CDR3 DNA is TGTGCCAGCAGGCCGGGACTTACTGAAGCTTTCTTT.